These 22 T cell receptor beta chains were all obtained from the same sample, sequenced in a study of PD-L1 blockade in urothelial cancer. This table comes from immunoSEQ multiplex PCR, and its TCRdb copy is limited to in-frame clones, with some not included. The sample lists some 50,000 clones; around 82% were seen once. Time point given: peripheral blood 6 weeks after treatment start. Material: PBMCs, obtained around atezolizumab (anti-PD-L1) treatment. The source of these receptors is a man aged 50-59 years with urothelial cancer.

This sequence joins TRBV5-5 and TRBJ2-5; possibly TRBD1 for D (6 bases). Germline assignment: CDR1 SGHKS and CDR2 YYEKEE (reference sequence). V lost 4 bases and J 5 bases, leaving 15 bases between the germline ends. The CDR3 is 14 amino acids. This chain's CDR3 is CASSPTQGWETQYF. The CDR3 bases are TGTGCCAGCAGCCCCACCCAGGGGTGGGAGACCCAGTACTTC.

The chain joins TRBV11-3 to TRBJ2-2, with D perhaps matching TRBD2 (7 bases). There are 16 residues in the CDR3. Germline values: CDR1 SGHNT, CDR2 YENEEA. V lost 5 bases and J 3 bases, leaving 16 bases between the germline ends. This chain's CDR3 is CASSPRGGPDTGELFF. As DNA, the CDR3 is TGTGCCAGCAGCCCGAGGGGGGGCCCCGACACCGGGGAGCTGTTTTTT.

CDR3 DNA: TGTGCCAGCAGCTTCGGTGGGACAAACACAGATACGCAGTATTTT. This codes for CASSFGGTNTDTQYF. The chain is built from TRBV11-2 and TRBJ2-3; D might be TRBD1 (6 bases). The CDR3 runs 15 residues. V was clipped by 3 bases and J by 2 bases, with 12 bases between them. Germline loops: CDR1 SGHAT, CDR2 FQNNGV.

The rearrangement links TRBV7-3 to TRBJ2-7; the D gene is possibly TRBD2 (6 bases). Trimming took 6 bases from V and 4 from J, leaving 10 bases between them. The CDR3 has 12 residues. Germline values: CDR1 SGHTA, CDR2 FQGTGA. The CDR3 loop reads CASRGTSYEQYF. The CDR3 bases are TGTGCCAGCAGGGGGACTTCTTACGAGCAGTACTTC.

The CDR3 nucleotides are TGTGCCAGCAGTCCCGGACTAGCGGGGTATGAGACCCAGTACTTC. Protein product: CASSPGLAGYETQYF. The chain joins TRBV2 to TRBJ2-5, with 12 bases aligning to TRBD2. The CDR3 is 15 amino acids. The ends lost 5 bases at V and 5 bases at J; junction bases unmatched: 6. Per germline, CDR1 SNHLY and CDR2 FYNNEI.

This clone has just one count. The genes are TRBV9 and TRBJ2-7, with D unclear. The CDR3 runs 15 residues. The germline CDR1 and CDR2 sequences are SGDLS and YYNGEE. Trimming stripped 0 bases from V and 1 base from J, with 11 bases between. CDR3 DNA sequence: TGTGCCAGCAGCGTAGATGGAGCCACATCCTACGAGCAGTACTTC. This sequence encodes CASSVDGATSYEQYF.

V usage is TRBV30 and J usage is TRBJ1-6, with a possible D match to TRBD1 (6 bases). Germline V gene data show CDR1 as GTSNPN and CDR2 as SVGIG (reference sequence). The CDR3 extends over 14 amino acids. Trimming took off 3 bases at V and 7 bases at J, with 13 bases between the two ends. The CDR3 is CAWSARGPNSPLHF. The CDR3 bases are TGTGCCTGGAGCGCCAGGGGACCGAATTCACCCCTCCACTTT.

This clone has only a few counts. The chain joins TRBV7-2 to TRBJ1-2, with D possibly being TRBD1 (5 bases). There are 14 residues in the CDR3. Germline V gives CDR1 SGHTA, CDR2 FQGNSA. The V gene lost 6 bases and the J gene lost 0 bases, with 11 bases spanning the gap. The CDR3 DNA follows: TGTGCCAGCAGTCTTGGGGGGTCTAACTATGGCTACACCTTC. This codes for CASSLGGSNYGYTF.

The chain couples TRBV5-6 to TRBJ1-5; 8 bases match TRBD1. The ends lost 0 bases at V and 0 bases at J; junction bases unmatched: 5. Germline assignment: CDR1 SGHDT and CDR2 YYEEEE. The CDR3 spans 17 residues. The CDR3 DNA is TGTGCCAGCAGCTTGGGACAGGGGACCTATAGCAATCAGCCCCAGCATTTT. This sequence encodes CASSLGQGTYSNQPQHF. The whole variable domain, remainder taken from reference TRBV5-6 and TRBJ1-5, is DAGVTQSPTHLIKTRGQQVTLRCSPKSGHDTVSWYQQALGQGPQFIFQYYEEEERQRGNFPDRFSGHQFPNYSSELNVNALLLGDSALYLCASSLGQGTYSNQPQHFGDGTRLSIL.

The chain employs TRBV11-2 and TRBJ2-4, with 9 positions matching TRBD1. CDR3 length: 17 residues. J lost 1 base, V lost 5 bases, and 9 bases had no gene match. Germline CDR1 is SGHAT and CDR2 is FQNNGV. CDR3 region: CASSGYRGQGAKNIQYF. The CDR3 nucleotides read TGTGCCAGCAGCGGATACAGGGGGCAAGGCGCCAAAAACATTCAGTACTTC.

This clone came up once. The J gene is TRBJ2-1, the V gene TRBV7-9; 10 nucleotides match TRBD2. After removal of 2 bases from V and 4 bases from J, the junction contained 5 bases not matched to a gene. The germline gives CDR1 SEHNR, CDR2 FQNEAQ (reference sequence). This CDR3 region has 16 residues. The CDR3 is CASSLLAGVGYNEQFF. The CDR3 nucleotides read TGTGCCAGCAGCTTACTAGCGGGAGTGGGGTACAATGAGCAGTTCTTC.

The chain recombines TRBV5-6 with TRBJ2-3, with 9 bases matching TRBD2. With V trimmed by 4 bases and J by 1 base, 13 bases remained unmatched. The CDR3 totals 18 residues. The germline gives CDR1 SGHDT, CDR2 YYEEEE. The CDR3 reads CASSIWGRGGRGTDTQYF. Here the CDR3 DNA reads TGTGCCAGCAGCATATGGGGGCGGGGGGGCCGGGGCACAGATACGCAGTATTTT. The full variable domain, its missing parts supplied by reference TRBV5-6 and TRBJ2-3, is DAGVTQSPTHLIKTRGQQVTLRCSPKSGHDTVSWYQQALGQGPQFIFQYYEEEERQRGNFPDRFSGHQFPNYSSELNVNALLLGDSALYLCASSIWGRGGRGTDTQYFGPGTRLTVL.

CDR3 nucleotides: TGTGCCAGCAGCTCCAGGGGGAATACGCAGTATTTT. Residues: CASSSRGNTQYF. V and J are TRBV7-2 and TRBJ2-3; 7 bases align to TRBD1. The V segment lost 4 bases and the J segment 7 bases; nucleotides outside the gene matches: 2. The germline V gene has CDR1 SGHTA and CDR2 FQGNSA. The CDR3 is 12 residues long.

The CDR3 sequence is CASSSLALRLAGEQYF. CDR3 nucleotide sequence: TGTGCCAGCAGCTCCTTAGCCCTCAGACTAGCGGGCGAGCAGTACTTC. The genes are TRBV13 and TRBJ2-7, with 10 bases aligning to TRBD2. Trimming at V came to 4 bases and at J to 6 bases, leaving 12 bases not matched to a gene. This CDR3 spans 16 amino acids. Germline assignment: CDR1 PRHDT and CDR2 FYEKMQ (reference sequence).

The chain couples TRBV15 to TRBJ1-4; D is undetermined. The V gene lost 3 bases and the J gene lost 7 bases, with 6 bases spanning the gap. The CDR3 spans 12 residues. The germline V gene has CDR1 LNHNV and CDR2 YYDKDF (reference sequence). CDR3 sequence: CATSRESEKLFF. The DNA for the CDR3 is TGTGCCACCAGCAGGGAGAGTGAAAAACTGTTTTTT.

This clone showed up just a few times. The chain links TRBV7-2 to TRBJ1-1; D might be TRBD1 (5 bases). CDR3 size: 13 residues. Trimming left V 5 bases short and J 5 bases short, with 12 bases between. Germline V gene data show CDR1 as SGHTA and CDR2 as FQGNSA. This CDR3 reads CASSPIAGTEAFF. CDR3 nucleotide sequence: TGTGCCAGCAGCCCGATCGCAGGGACTGAAGCTTTCTTT.

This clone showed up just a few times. The CDR3 reads CASSLGGVKDTQYF. CDR3 nucleotide sequence: TGTGCCAGCAGCTTGGGGGGGGTCAAAGATACGCAGTATTTT. The chain is built from TRBV5-5 and TRBJ2-3, with a possible D match to TRBD2 (6 bases). Trimming took 0 bases from V and 5 from J, leaving 10 bases between them. This CDR3 contains 14 residues. CDR1 and CDR2 from the germline V gene are SGHKS and YYEKEE (reference sequence).

The CDR3 region has the DNA TGTGCCTGGAAGCGGGACAGGGGAACCTACGAGCAGTACTTC. Translating it yields CAWKRDRGTYEQYF. The V call is TRBV30, the J call TRBJ2-7; 10 nucleotides align to TRBD1. Trimming cost V 4 bases and J 2 bases; bases outside gene matches: 5. CDR1 and CDR2 (germline): GTSNPN, SVGIG (reference sequence). There are 14 residues in the CDR3.

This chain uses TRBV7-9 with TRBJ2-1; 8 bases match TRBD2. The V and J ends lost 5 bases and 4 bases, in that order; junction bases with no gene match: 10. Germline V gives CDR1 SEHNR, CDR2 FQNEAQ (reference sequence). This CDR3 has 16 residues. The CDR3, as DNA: TGTGCCAGCAGCCCTCGCACTAGCGGTCATTACAATGAGCAGTTCTTC. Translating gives CASSPRTSGHYNEQFF.

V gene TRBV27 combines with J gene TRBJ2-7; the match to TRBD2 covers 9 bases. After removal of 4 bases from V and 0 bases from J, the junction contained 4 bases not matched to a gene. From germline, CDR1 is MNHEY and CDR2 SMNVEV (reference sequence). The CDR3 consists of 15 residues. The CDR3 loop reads CASSSGTSSSYEQYF. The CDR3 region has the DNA TGTGCCAGCAGTTCCGGGACTAGCAGCTCCTACGAGCAGTACTTC.

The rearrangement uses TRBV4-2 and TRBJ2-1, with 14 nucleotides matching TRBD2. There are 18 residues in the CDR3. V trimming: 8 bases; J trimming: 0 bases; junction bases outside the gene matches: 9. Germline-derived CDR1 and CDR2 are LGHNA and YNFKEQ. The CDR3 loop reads CASSGLAGGGTSYNEQFF. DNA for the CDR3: TGTGCCAGCTCAGGACTAGCGGGAGGTGGAACCTCCTACAATGAGCAGTTCTTC.

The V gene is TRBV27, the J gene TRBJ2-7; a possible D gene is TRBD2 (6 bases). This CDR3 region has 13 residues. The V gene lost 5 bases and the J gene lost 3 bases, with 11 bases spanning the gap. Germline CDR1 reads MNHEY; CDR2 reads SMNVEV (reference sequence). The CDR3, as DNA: TGTGCCAGCAGTGCGGGGACTTTCTACGAGCAGTACTTC. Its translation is CASSAGTFYEQYF.